The table lists the clone carrying this TCR beta chain with many counts. TCR beta CDR3 amplification used RNA transcripts. HTBI-primed RT-PCR formed the first round, and a multiplex PCR formed the second. MiXCR, applied by TCRdb to the multiplex PCR reads, yields one record per CDR3 protein. The table records a few hundred thousand distinct CDR3 sequences, approximately 18% of them present only once. This sample was taken from a study of Graves' ophthalmopathy and Graves' hyperthyroidism. The germline V gene has CDR1 MGHDK and CDR2 SYGVNS. Trimming shortened V by 2 bases and J by 6 bases, and 8 bases separated the two germline ends. The length of the CDR3 is 12 residues.

The receptor was isolated from an adult woman with stable Graves' hyperthyroidism. This chain joins TRBV25-1 and TRBJ2-7, with D possibly matching TRBD1 (5 bases). The sample consisted of peripheral blood. CDR3 region: CASSEMGLEQYF. The CDR3, as DNA: TGTGCCAGCAGTGAAATGGGGCTCGAGCAGTACTTC.